This TCR beta chain was captured by sequencing in a study of metastatic and nonmetastatic thyroid tumors. Overall study context: Blood and tumor or nodule tissue repertoires from malignant and benign thyroid patients were compared.

Germline-derived CDR1 and CDR2 are SGHDN and FVKESK. Trimming left V 5 bases short and J 2 bases short, with 23 bases between. This CDR3 region has 18 residues. Original data processing: For papillary thyroid cancer, a distant-metastasis classifier was constructed from CDR3 differences observed across clinicopathological groups. TCRdb re-called the PCR reads through MiXCR. Clone size and V and J calls follow TCRdb, not the original study. The sample lists 9,900 or so clones; approximately 11% were seen once. Nobody among the patients had been given any treatment before thyroid surgery. This clone was observed once.

The sequenced sample was tumor tissue. The sequence derives from a female donor with papillary thyroid cancer or a benign thyroid nodule (not recorded which). Some clones in this sample may be carry-over from other donors' samples. V usage is TRBV14 and J usage is TRBJ2-3; D is tentatively TRBD1 or TRBD2 (5 bases each). CDR3 in amino acids: CASSSYPLSWDATDTQYF. CDR3 coding DNA: TGTGCCAGCAGCTCCTACCCGCTCTCCTGGGACGCCACAGATACGCAGTATTTT.